Listed below are T cell receptor beta chains from one sample, sequenced in a study of regulatory T cells in long-lasting Graves disease. TCRdb recomputed calls from the multiplex PCR reads with MiXCR, one row per CDR3 protein. This sample carries hundreds of thousands of distinct CDR3 sequences, around 15% of them seen once, and the ten largest clones take more than 20%. These data were likewise used in another study, on T cells in Graves' hyperthyroidism and ophthalmopathy.

Sample: peripheral blood mononuclear cells (PBMCs), taken at new diagnosis, from a patient treated with antithyroid drugs. Source of these receptors: a woman aged 35-60 years with Graves disease. Both conserved end residues are part of each CDR3. D genes are given only for firm matches. Size is omitted from some rows. Given values are once, few, many or a class for expanded clones.

D gene: .; J gene: TRBJ1-4; clone size: .; V gene: TRBV6-5; CDR3 DNA: TGTGCCAGCAGTTCTCACAGGGCGGGTAATGAAAAACTGTTTTTT; CDR3 protein: CASSSHRAGNEKLFF
D gene: .; J gene: TRBJ2-7; clone size: few; V gene: TRBV9; CDR3 DNA: TGTGCCAGCAGACCATGGGGTCCCTACGAGCAGTACTTC; CDR3 protein: CASRPWGPYEQYF
D gene: TRBD1; J gene: TRBJ1-4; clone size: .; V gene: TRBV10-2; CDR3 DNA: TGCGCCAGCGGACAGGGGGCTTATAATGAAAAACTGTTTTTT; CDR3 protein: CASGQGAYNEKLFF
D gene: .; J gene: TRBJ1-5; clone size: .; V gene: TRBV27; CDR3 DNA: TGTGCCAGCAGTTCCGGGTTCGGGGATCAGCCCCAGCATTTT; CDR3 protein: CASSSGFGDQPQHF
D gene: .; J gene: TRBJ2-5; clone size: few; V gene: TRBV28; CDR3 DNA: TGTGCCAGCAGTACCCGGGGTTCCAAGGGCGAGACCCAGTACTTC; CDR3 protein: CASSTRGSKGETQYF
D gene: TRBD1; J gene: TRBJ1-4; clone size: many; V gene: TRBV5-5; CDR3 DNA: TGTGCCAGCAGCTCGTATAAACAGGGGGCGCGTAATGAAAAACTGTTTTTT; CDR3 protein: CASSSYKQGARNEKLFF
D gene: TRBD2; J gene: TRBJ2-5; clone size: .; V gene: TRBV7-9; CDR3 DNA: TGTGCCAGCAGCTTAGGGCTAGCGGGGGGCCATGCACAAGAGACCCAGTACTTC; CDR3 protein: CASSLGLAGGHAQETQYF
D gene: .; J gene: TRBJ2-2; clone size: once; V gene: TRBV12-3/TRBV12-4; CDR3 DNA: TGTGCCAGCAGATTTAGCACCGGGGAGCTGTTTTTT; CDR3 protein: CASRFSTGELFF
D gene: .; J gene: TRBJ2-2; clone size: .; V gene: TRBV28; CDR3 DNA: TGTGCCAGCACCCCTGGGGGGATAGTCACCGGGGAGCTGTTTTTT; CDR3 protein: CASTPGGIVTGELFF
D gene: TRBD2; J gene: TRBJ2-7; clone size: many; V gene: TRBV2; CDR3 DNA: TGTGCCAGCAGTGAGGGGCAGGGAGGGACTGACGAGCAGTACTTC; CDR3 protein: CASSEGQGGTDEQYF
D gene: .; J gene: TRBJ2-1; clone size: .; V gene: TRBV24-1; CDR3 DNA: TGTGCCACCAGTGACGTCGGGGCAGCTTACAATGAGCAGTTCTTC; CDR3 protein: CATSDVGAAYNEQFF
D gene: TRBD2; J gene: TRBJ2-7; clone size: many; V gene: TRBV27; CDR3 DNA: TGTGCCAGCAGTTTATCGACTAGCTCCGAGCAGTACTTC; CDR3 protein: CASSLSTSSEQYF
D gene: .; J gene: TRBJ2-1; clone size: many; V gene: TRBV20-1; CDR3 DNA: TGCAGTGCAAGGGACCTCAATGAGCAGTTCTTC; CDR3 protein: CSARDLNEQFF
D gene: TRBD2; J gene: TRBJ2-2; clone size: .; V gene: TRBV5-1; CDR3 DNA: TGCGCCAGCCGGCCGGGGGGACCGATCACCGGGGAGCTGTTTTTT; CDR3 protein: CASRPGGPITGELFF
D gene: .; J gene: TRBJ1-2; clone size: .; V gene: TRBV6-2/TRBV6-3; CDR3 DNA: TGTGCCAGCAGTTCCTCAGGGCAGGGTCAATATGGCTACACCTTC; CDR3 protein: CASSSSGQGQYGYTF
D gene: .; J gene: TRBJ2-5; clone size: .; V gene: TRBV11-2; CDR3 DNA: TGTGCCAGCAGCCCCCAGGGGGGACACTTTCAAGAGACCCAGTACTTC; CDR3 protein: CASSPQGGHFQETQYF
D gene: TRBD2; J gene: TRBJ2-7; clone size: few; V gene: TRBV13; CDR3 DNA: TGTGCCAGCAGCCAACGGACTAGCGGGGGCTCCTACGAGCAGTACTTC; CDR3 protein: CASSQRTSGGSYEQYF
D gene: .; J gene: TRBJ2-7; clone size: .; V gene: TRBV18; CDR3 DNA: TGTGCCAGCTCACCAGGTACCCACGAGCAGTACTTC; CDR3 protein: CASSPGTHEQYF
D gene: .; J gene: TRBJ1-3; clone size: few; V gene: TRBV6-9; CDR3 DNA: TGTGCCAGCAGTTACTCCCAGTACAGCTCTGGAAACACCATATATTTT; CDR3 protein: CASSYSQYSSGNTIYF
D gene: .; J gene: TRBJ1-1; clone size: many; V gene: TRBV12-3/TRBV12-4; CDR3 DNA: TGTGCCAGCAGTTTTCAAGGATTGAACACTGAAGCTTTCTTT; CDR3 protein: CASSFQGLNTEAFF
D gene: .; J gene: TRBJ2-1; clone size: .; V gene: TRBV3-1; CDR3 DNA: TGTGCCAGCAGCCAGGCCCCCGGGTATGAGCAGTTCTTC; CDR3 protein: CASSQAPGYEQFF
D gene: .; J gene: TRBJ2-1; clone size: .; V gene: TRBV11-2; CDR3 DNA: TGTGCCAGCAGCTCTCCTACGACCTCTTACAATGAGCAGTTCTTC; CDR3 protein: CASSSPTTSYNEQFF
D gene: TRBD2; J gene: TRBJ2-1; clone size: many; V gene: TRBV28; CDR3 DNA: TGTGCCAGCAGTTCGGGACTAGCGGGATATGAGCAGTTCTTC; CDR3 protein: CASSSGLAGYEQFF
D gene: TRBD2; J gene: TRBJ2-1; clone size: .; V gene: TRBV4-1; CDR3 DNA: TGCGCCAGCAGCCAATATCTAGCGGGGGGGGCTCCCAATGAGCAGTTCTTC; CDR3 protein: CASSQYLAGGAPNEQFF
D gene: TRBD1; J gene: TRBJ1-4; clone size: many; V gene: TRBV18; CDR3 DNA: TGTGCCAGCTCACTTTCGACAGGGGATAATGAAAAACTGTTTTTT; CDR3 protein: CASSLSTGDNEKLFF
D gene: .; J gene: TRBJ1-2; clone size: many; V gene: TRBV3-1; CDR3 DNA: TGTGCCAGCAGCCAAGTTCTTCCGGGAGATAACTATGGCTACACCTTC; CDR3 protein: CASSQVLPGDNYGYTF
D gene: TRBD1; J gene: TRBJ2-2; clone size: few; V gene: TRBV27; CDR3 DNA: TGTGCCAGCAGCTCTACAGGGGCTACCGCGAACACCGGGGAGCTGTTTTTT; CDR3 protein: CASSSTGATANTGELFF
D gene: .; J gene: TRBJ1-5; clone size: .; V gene: TRBV3-1; CDR3 DNA: TGTGCCAGCAGCCAGGCTGGAAGGGGTCAGCCCCAGCATTTT; CDR3 protein: CASSQAGRGQPQHF
D gene: TRBD2; J gene: TRBJ2-1; clone size: many; V gene: TRBV4-1; CDR3 DNA: TGCGCCAGCAGCCAAGCGGGCTCTAGCGGGGTGAATGAGCAGTTCTTC; CDR3 protein: CASSQAGSSGVNEQFF
D gene: TRBD1; J gene: TRBJ1-6; clone size: .; V gene: TRBV19; CDR3 DNA: TGTGCCAGTAAGGGACAGGGGGTTAATTCACCCCTCCACTTT; CDR3 protein: CASKGQGVNSPLHF
D gene: .; J gene: TRBJ2-5; clone size: .; V gene: TRBV9; CDR3 DNA: TGTGCCAGCAGCGTAGATCCACAAGAGACCCAGTACTTC; CDR3 protein: CASSVDPQETQYF
D gene: TRBD1; J gene: TRBJ1-1; clone size: .; V gene: TRBV5-4; CDR3 DNA: TGTGCCAGCAGCCCGGGGGGGACAGCGACGAACACTGAAGCTTTCTTT; CDR3 protein: CASSPGGTATNTEAFF
D gene: .; J gene: TRBJ2-3; clone size: .; V gene: TRBV7-9; CDR3 DNA: TGTGCCAGCACTCCCGGGACAATTAGCACAGATACGCAGTATTTT; CDR3 protein: CASTPGTISTDTQYF
D gene: .; J gene: TRBJ2-1; clone size: .; V gene: TRBV24-1; CDR3 DNA: TGTGCCACCCGTTGCCGGGTCCAGACCGATGGGCAGTTCTTC; CDR3 protein: CATRCRVQTDGQFF
D gene: .; J gene: TRBJ1-3; clone size: .; V gene: TRBV2; CDR3 DNA: TGTGCCAGCCCCGGACAGTCCGAAAACACCATATATTTT; CDR3 protein: CASPGQSENTIYF
D gene: TRBD1; J gene: TRBJ2-7; clone size: .; V gene: TRBV19; CDR3 DNA: TGTGCCAGTAGTATTGGGACAGGCTCCTACGAGCAGTACTTC; CDR3 protein: CASSIGTGSYEQYF
D gene: .; J gene: TRBJ2-1; clone size: many; V gene: TRBV11-3; CDR3 DNA: TGTGCCAGCAGCTTAAGCAGCTCCTACAATGAGCAGTTCTTC; CDR3 protein: CASSLSSSYNEQFF
D gene: TRBD1; J gene: TRBJ1-1; clone size: many; V gene: TRBV12-3/TRBV12-4; CDR3 DNA: TGTGCCAGCAGTACCCGGGACAGGGTTCCGAACACTGAAGCTTTCTTT; CDR3 protein: CASSTRDRVPNTEAFF
D gene: .; J gene: TRBJ1-5; clone size: .; V gene: TRBV4-1; CDR3 DNA: TGCGCCAGCAGCCAAGTAAGGGGGGGTCCAGGATCTGGAAGCAATCAGCCCCAGCATTTT; CDR3 protein: CASSQVRGGPGSGSNQPQHF
D gene: .; J gene: TRBJ1-2; clone size: few; V gene: TRBV2; CDR3 DNA: TGTGCCAGCGAGACACAGGGAGACTATGGCTACACCTTC; CDR3 protein: CASETQGDYGYTF
D gene: .; J gene: TRBJ2-7; clone size: .; V gene: TRBV19; CDR3 DNA: TGTGCCAGTAGAATAATGGACGGTGGATCCTACGAGCAGTACTTC; CDR3 protein: CASRIMDGGSYEQYF
D gene: TRBD2; J gene: TRBJ2-1; clone size: few; V gene: TRBV14; CDR3 DNA: TGTGCCAGCAGCCAAGTGACTAGCGGGGCCCATGAGCAGTTCTTC; CDR3 protein: CASSQVTSGAHEQFF
D gene: .; J gene: TRBJ2-2; clone size: once; V gene: TRBV20-1; CDR3 DNA: TGCAGTGCCACCCCCTTTGCGGGGCGCACCGGGGAGCTGTTTTTT; CDR3 protein: CSATPFAGRTGELFF
D gene: .; J gene: TRBJ1-2; clone size: many; V gene: TRBV7-2; CDR3 DNA: TGTGCCAGCAGCTTAGCGGTGGGAAGTGGGTATGGCTACACCTTC; CDR3 protein: CASSLAVGSGYGYTF
D gene: TRBD1; J gene: TRBJ2-7; clone size: few; V gene: TRBV19; CDR3 DNA: TGCGCCAGCAGCATTCGGGACAGCTACGAGCAGTACTTC; CDR3 protein: CASSIRDSYEQYF
D gene: .; J gene: TRBJ1-6; clone size: .; V gene: TRBV11-1; CDR3 DNA: TGTGCCAGCAGCTTAATCGCCAGGGTTGATTCACCCCTCCACTTT; CDR3 protein: CASSLIARVDSPLHF
D gene: .; J gene: TRBJ2-3; clone size: .; V gene: TRBV7-3; CDR3 DNA: TGTGCCAGCAGCTTATACGGGAACCCCACAGATACGCAGTATTTT; CDR3 protein: CASSLYGNPTDTQYF
D gene: .; J gene: TRBJ2-2; clone size: many; V gene: TRBV7-3; CDR3 DNA: TGTGCCAGCAGCCCGCTAGGCCGCGAGAACACCGGGGAGCTGTTTTTT; CDR3 protein: CASSPLGRENTGELFF
D gene: .; J gene: TRBJ2-2; clone size: many; V gene: TRBV20-1; CDR3 DNA: TGCAGTGCTCGGGAAGCCGGGGAGCTGTTTTTT; CDR3 protein: CSAREAGELFF
D gene: .; J gene: TRBJ1-1; clone size: many; V gene: TRBV6-1; CDR3 DNA: TGTGCCAGCACCGAGGGGAGCTACACTGAAGCTTTCTTT; CDR3 protein: CASTEGSYTEAFF
D gene: .; J gene: TRBJ2-3; clone size: many; V gene: TRBV5-1; CDR3 DNA: TGCGCCAGCAGCTTGTTGGGCGACAGCACAGATACGCAGTATTTT; CDR3 protein: CASSLLGDSTDTQYF
D gene: .; J gene: TRBJ1-5; clone size: few; V gene: TRBV7-9; CDR3 DNA: TGTGCCAGCAGCTTATCGGACGTTGTTGGGCCCCAGCATTTT; CDR3 protein: CASSLSDVVGPQHF
D gene: .; J gene: TRBJ1-2; clone size: few; V gene: TRBV28; CDR3 DNA: TGTGCCAGCGCTAACAATGGCTACACCTTC; CDR3 protein: CASANNGYTF
D gene: .; J gene: TRBJ1-4; clone size: .; V gene: TRBV2; CDR3 DNA: TGTGCCGGCAATCAGTTAAGGGTTGAAAAACTGTTTTTT; CDR3 protein: CAGNQLRVEKLFF
D gene: TRBD2; J gene: TRBJ2-5; clone size: few; V gene: TRBV19; CDR3 DNA: TGTGCCAGTAGCACTGGACTAGCGGGGGCACCCCAAGAGACCCAGTACTTC; CDR3 protein: CASSTGLAGAPQETQYF